This TCR beta chain is drawn from a study of blood T cell repertoires in COVID-19. Source study methods: How many nucleated cells were present was estimated from reference gene primer amplification. Libraries were prepared by immunoSEQ multiplex PCR; TCRdb keeps only in-frame clonotypes and omits some of them. V, J and clone size are those of that table, while D and trimming were read from the DNA. The sample holds some 87,000 clones; 65% to 85% are singletons and the top ten take around 39%. Germline lookup yields CDR1 LGHDT and CDR2 YNNKEL (reference sequence). The length of the CDR3 is 15 residues. Trimming took 0 bases from V and 3 from J, leaving 9 bases between them.

The material sequenced was peripheral blood. The V and J genes are TRBV3-1 (or the pseudogene TRBV3-2) and TRBJ1-3, with D possibly matching TRBD1 (6 bases). The receptor was isolated from a man older than 75 with active or convalescent COVID-19. The CDR3 DNA reads TGTGCCAGCAGCCAAGATTCAGGGGTTGGAAACACCATATATTTT. Protein sequence: CASSQDSGVGNTIYF.